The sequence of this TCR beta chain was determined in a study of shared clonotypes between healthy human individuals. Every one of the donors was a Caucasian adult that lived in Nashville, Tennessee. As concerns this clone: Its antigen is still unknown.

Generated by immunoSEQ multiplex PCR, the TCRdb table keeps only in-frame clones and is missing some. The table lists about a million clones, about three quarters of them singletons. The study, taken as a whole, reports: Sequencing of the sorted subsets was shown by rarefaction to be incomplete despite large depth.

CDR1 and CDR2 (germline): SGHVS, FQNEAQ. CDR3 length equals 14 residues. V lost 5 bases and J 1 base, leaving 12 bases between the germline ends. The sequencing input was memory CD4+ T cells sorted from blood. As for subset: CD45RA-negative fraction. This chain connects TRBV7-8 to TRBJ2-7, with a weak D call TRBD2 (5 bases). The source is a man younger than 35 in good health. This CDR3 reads CASSPTSKSYEQYF. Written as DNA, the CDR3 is TGTGCCAGCAGCCCTACTAGTAAATCCTACGAGCAGTACTTC.